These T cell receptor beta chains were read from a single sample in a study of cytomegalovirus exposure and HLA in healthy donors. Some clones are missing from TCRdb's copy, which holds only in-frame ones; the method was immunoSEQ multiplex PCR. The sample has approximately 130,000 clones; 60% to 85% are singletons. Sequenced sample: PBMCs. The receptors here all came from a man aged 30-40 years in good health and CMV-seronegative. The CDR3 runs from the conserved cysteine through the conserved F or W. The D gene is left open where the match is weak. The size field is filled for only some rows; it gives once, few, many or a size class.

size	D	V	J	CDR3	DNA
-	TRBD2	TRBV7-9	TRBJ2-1	CASSPGTSGSGSYNEQFF	TGTGCCAGCAGCCCCGGGACTAGCGGAAGTGGGTCCTACAATGAGCAGTTCTTC
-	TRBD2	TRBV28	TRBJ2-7	CASSPGGSVYEQYF	TGTGCCAGCAGTCCGGGGGGGAGTGTGTACGAGCAGTACTTC
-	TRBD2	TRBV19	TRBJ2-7	CASSPGTSGASFSYEQYF	TGTGCCAGTAGCCCCGGGACTAGCGGAGCGTCGTTCTCCTACGAGCAGTACTTC
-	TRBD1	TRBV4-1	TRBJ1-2	CASSQGAEGQINGYTF	TGCGCCAGCAGCCAGGGAGCGGAGGGACAGATCAATGGCTACACCTTC
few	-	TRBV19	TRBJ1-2	CASSNYAAPDGYTF	TGTGCCAGTAGTAACTACGCTGCGCCCGATGGCTACACCTTC
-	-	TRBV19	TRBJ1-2	CASSRQIIYGYTF	TGTGCCAGTTCGAGACAGATAATTTATGGCTACACCTTC
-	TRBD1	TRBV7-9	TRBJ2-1	CASSGEGGQGSINEQFF	TGTGCCAGCAGCGGGGAGGGAGGACAGGGGTCTATCAATGAGCAGTTCTTC
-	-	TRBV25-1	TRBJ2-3	CASNPRGGLTDTQYF	TGTGCCAGTAATCCGCGGGGCGGACTCACAGATACGCAGTATTTT
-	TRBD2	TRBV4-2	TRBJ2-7	CASSQDLPSGAYEQYF	TGTGCCAGCAGCCAAGATCTTCCTAGCGGGGCCTACGAGCAGTACTTC
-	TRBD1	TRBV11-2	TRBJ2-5	CASSRGTGGSETQYF	TGTGCCAGCAGCCGAGGGACAGGGGGCTCAGAGACCCAGTACTTC
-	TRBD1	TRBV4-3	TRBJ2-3	CASSQGTGGIGGTDTQYF	TGCGCCAGCAGCCAAGGGACAGGGGGGATAGGAGGCACAGATACGCAGTATTTT
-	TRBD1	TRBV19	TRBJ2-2	CASNHRGQTGELFF	TGTGCCAGTAACCACAGGGGGCAAACCGGGGAGCTGTTTTTT
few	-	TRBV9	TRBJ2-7	CASSALYGDEQYF	TGTGCCAGCAGCGCCCTTTACGGGGACGAGCAGTACTTC
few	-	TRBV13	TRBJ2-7	CASSYRTAAYEQYF	TGTGCCAGCAGCTACCGGACAGCAGCCTACGAGCAGTACTTC
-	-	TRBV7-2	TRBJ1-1	CASSPRQDRRTEAFF	TGTGCCAGCAGCCCCAGACAAGACCGCCGTACTGAAGCTTTCTTT
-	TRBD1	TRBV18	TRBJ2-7	CASSPGQGPYEQYF	TGTGCCAGCTCACCCGGACAGGGACCTTACGAGCAGTACTTC
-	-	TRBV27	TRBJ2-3	CASGFIELRGRGDTQYF	TGTGCCAGCGGATTCATTGAGCTGCGGGGGCGAGGGGATACGCAGTATTTT
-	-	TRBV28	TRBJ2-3	CASSRGGTDTQYF	TGTGCCAGCAGCAGGGGTGGCACAGATACGCAGTATTTT
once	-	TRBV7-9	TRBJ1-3	CASSLALGASGNTIYF	TGTGCCAGCAGCTTAGCGCTTGGGGCGAGTGGAAACACCATATATTTT
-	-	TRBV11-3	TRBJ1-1	CASSSYGGPEAFF	TGTGCCAGCAGCTCATATGGAGGGCCCGAAGCTTTCTTT
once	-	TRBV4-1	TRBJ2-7	CASSQGQYYEQYF	TGCGCCAGCAGCCAAGGACAGTACTACGAGCAGTACTTC
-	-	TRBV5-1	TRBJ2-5	CASSPSLTRNPETQYF	TGCGCCAGCAGCCCATCATTGACAAGGAACCCAGAGACCCAGTACTTC
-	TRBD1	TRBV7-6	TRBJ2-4	CASSFPVTGTGSKNIQYF	TGTGCCAGCAGCTTCCCCGTCACCGGGACAGGATCCAAAAACATTCAGTACTTC
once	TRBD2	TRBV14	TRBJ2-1	CASRPSGSSYNEQFF	TGTGCCAGCAGGCCTAGCGGGAGCTCCTACAATGAGCAGTTCTTC
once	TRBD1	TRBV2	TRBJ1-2	CASKQGDYGYTF	TGTGCCAGCAAACAGGGGGACTATGGCTACACCTTC
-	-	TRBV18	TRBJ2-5	CASSDSSGPETQYF	TGTGCCAGCTCCGACTCTAGTGGCCCAGAGACCCAGTACTTC
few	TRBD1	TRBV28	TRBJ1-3	CASSVHSPDRAGNTIYF	TGTGCCAGCAGTGTACACTCCCCGGACAGGGCTGGAAACACCATATATTTT
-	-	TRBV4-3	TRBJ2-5	CASSQEGGSETQYF	TGCGCCAGCAGCCAAGAGGGGGGATCAGAGACCCAGTACTTC
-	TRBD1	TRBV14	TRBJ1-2	CASSLRTGSWVGYTF	TGTGCCAGCAGCCTACGGACAGGGTCATGGGTGGGCTACACCTTC
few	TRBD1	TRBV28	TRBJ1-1	CASSGTGKGDTEAFF	TGTGCCAGCAGTGGGACAGGGAAGGGGGACACTGAAGCTTTCTTT
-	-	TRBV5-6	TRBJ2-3	CASSLAPLARTDTQYF	TGTGCCAGCAGCTTGGCACCCCTGGCCCGCACAGATACGCAGTATTTT
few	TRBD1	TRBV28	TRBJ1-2	CATKQGAYGYTF	TGTGCCACCAAGCAGGGGGCGTATGGCTACACCTTC
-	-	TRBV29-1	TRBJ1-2	CSAGAGNYGYTF	TGCAGCGCTGGGGCAGGGAACTATGGCTACACCTTC
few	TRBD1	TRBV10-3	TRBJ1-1	CAISESRDRGQAFF	TGTGCCATCAGTGAGTCTCGGGACAGGGGGCAGGCTTTCTTT
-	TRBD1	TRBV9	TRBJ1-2	CASSVARDRGNYGYTF	TGTGCCAGCAGCGTAGCTAGGGACAGGGGGAACTATGGCTACACCTTC
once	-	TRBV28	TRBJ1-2	CASSFQNTNNYGYTF	TGTGCCAGCAGTTTCCAGAACACAAATAACTATGGCTACACCTTC